This T cell receptor (beta chain) was captured in a study of T cells in tuberculosis. Points from the study as a whole: Smaller distances to GMM-specific TCRs suggested their expansion in active tuberculosis. GEM motif frequencies gave 55% to 75% accuracy; the GMM repertoire gave approximately 90%.

Unmatched junction bases numbered 4, after V lost 2 bases and J lost 5 bases. The germline V gene encodes CDR1 PRHDT and CDR2 FYEKMQ (reference sequence). The CDR3 covers 16 residues. On this clone: The antigen is undetermined.

TCRdb's table, derived via immunoSEQ multiplex PCR, lists solely in-frame clones and lacks some. Among under 40,000 clones listed, roughly 94% were seen once. The receptor's source is a donor aged 10 to 29 with latent tuberculosis or without tuberculosis infection. The rearrangement uses TRBV13 and TRBJ2-1; 12 bases align to TRBD2. Sample: PBMCs. CDR3 coding DNA: TGTGCCAGCAGCTTATTACGACTAGCGGGGGACAATGAGCAGTTCTTC. Encoded protein: CASSLLRLAGDNEQFF. Based on the CDR3 plus reference TRBV13 and TRBJ2-1, the full variable domain is AAGVIQSPRHLIKEKRETATLKCYPIPRHDTVYWYQQGPGQDPQFLISFYEKMQSDKGSIPDRFSAQQFSDYHSELNMSSLELGDSALYFCASSLLRLAGDNEQFFGPGTRLTVL.